The clone carrying this T cell receptor beta chain has at least ten counts. This sample stems from a study of CD8+CD57+ T cells in acquired aplastic anemia. Those patients picked for sequencing had displayed CD8+CD57+ cell expansion on flow cytometry. Trimming left V 4 bases short and J 5 bases short, with 8 bases between. The V gene's germline CDR1 is SGHTA and CDR2 FQGNSA. This CDR3 is 13 amino acids long. Researchers used genomic DNA as the template to profile TCR beta VDJ and CDR3. TCRdb itself ran the reads through MiXCR, one entry per CDR3 protein. Of 150,000 to 200,000 distinct CDR3 sequences listed, 48% are singletons.

The chain recombines TRBV7-2 with TRBJ2-2; D is unresolved. The TCR was taken from a human donor with aplastic anemia. Specimen: sorted CD4+, CD8+, or CD8+CD57+ T cells (not recorded which) from PBMCs. CDR3 amino acids: CASSSDLTGELFF. CDR3 bases: TGTGCCAGCAGCTCCGACCTAACCGGGGAGCTGTTTTTT.